This T cell receptor (beta chain) was sequenced in a study of T cell repertoires in cytomegalovirus infection. On the study more broadly: Public TCR beta signatures provided an indication of both CMV infection and a matching HLA type. Notes on the study in general: It was HLA-C-restricted CMV-specific TCR beta clonotypes that dominated the response ex vivo. Accumulated public TCR beta family frequency recognized individuals carrying CMV together with the relevant HLA.

This clonotype has only a few counts. No antigen is known for it. The V gene's germline CDR1 is MGHRA and CDR2 YSYEKL. The J segment lost 7 bases and the V segment lost 10 bases, leaving 12 bases of the junction unmatched. The CDR3 contains 14 residues. Each CDR3 protein gets one entry after TCRdb re-called the reads with MiXCR. The data contain just over 300,000 distinct CDR3 sequences, about 17% of them seen just once; the ten biggest clones take up approximately 12%. The receptor was isolated from a human donor in good health (CMV status not recorded). Some clones in this sample may be carry-over from other donors' samples. V is TRBV4-1 and J is TRBJ2-7; 11 bases line up with TRBD1. The sequencing sample was made of PBMCs. The CDR3 sequence: CATSGTGGSREQYF. Written as DNA, the CDR3 is TGCGCCACCTCCGGGACAGGGGGTTCTAGGGAGCAGTACTTC.